This entry lists 5 T cell receptor beta chains sequenced from one sample in a study of identical twins. One entry per CDR3 protein results from TCRdb running MiXCR on the 5' RACE reads. The sample lists about 920,000 distinct CDR3 sequences, 9% to 15% occurring once. Separately, the same data were catalogued under a study of yellow fever vaccine responses in identical twins.

Material: PBMCs. These receptors came from a woman between 18 and 29 years old in good health.

This clonotype was recorded at least ten times. This chain connects TRBV11-2 to TRBJ2-1; 10 positions agree with TRBD2. The germline V gene has CDR1 SGHAT and CDR2 FQNNGV. CDR3 size: 14 residues. V trimming: 6 bases; J trimming: 7 bases; junction bases outside the gene matches: 6. The CDR3 nucleotides read TGTGCCAGCAGAACACTAGCGGGGAATAATGAGCAGTTCTTC. It is translated as CASRTLAGNNEQFF.

The chain has TRBV20-1 and TRBJ2-5, with 9 bases lining up with TRBD2. Germline V gene sequence: CDR1 DFQATT, CDR2 SNEGSKA (reference sequence). Trimming at V came to 4 bases and at J to 4 bases, leaving 7 bases not matched to a gene. The CDR3 extends over 14 amino acids. DNA for the CDR3: TGCAGTGCTACTATGGGGACTAGCTTAGAGACCCAGTACTTC. Translating it yields CSATMGTSLETQYF.

This chain uses TRBV20-1 with TRBJ2-1; 10 bases are shared with TRBD2. Germline CDR1 and CDR2: DFQATT and SNEGSKA (reference sequence). This CDR3 has 21 residues. With V trimmed by 0 bases and J by 8 bases, 25 bases remained unmatched. The CDR3 bases are TGCAGTGCTAGAGATTTTGGGCCGTTAAGCGGGAGGGCCGGGTCTGCCGATGAGCAGTTCTTC. Amino acids: CSARDFGPLSGRAGSADEQFF.

This clonotype has a count of ten or more. The chain is built from TRBV2 and TRBJ2-2, with TRBD2 as a possible D gene (6 bases). This CDR3 is built from 18 residues. The V gene lost 2 bases and the J gene lost 3 bases, with 19 bases spanning the gap. CDR1 and CDR2 (germline): SNHLY, FYNNEI. This chain's CDR3 is CASSEWWGDRVDTGELFF. CDR3 bases: TGTGCCAGCAGTGAATGGTGGGGGGATCGGGTAGACACCGGGGAGCTGTTTTTT.

This clonotype was detected many times. The CDR3 bases are TGTGCCAGCAGCCCCGTGAACACTGAAGCTTTCTTT. Protein: CASSPVNTEAFF. The J gene is TRBJ1-1, the V gene TRBV9; D is ambiguous. Trimming took off 4 bases at V and 0 bases at J, with 4 bases between the two ends. The CDR3 runs 12 residues. Germline V CDR1 and CDR2: SGDLS, YYNGEE.